The clone carrying this T cell receptor beta chain was picked up a small number of times. What it recognizes is unknown. The CDR3 contains 18 residues. The germline CDR1 and CDR2 sequences are DFQATT and SNEGSKA (reference sequence). The data originate from a study of blood T cells in healthy people across ages. Together with a sample-barcoded 5' primer, a J-beta primer mix was included in a second PCR lasting about 6 to 11 cycles. TCRdb redid the calling of the 5' RACE reads with MiXCR, one entry per CDR3 protein. The data hold 1.6 million or so distinct CDR3 sequences, with about 31% observed a single time. Points from the study as a whole: Diversity of TCR beta correlated strongly with naive T cell percentage.

The V and J genes are TRBV20-1 and TRBJ2-1; 14 bases line up with TRBD2. Sequenced input: blood. This clonotype originated in a woman aged 25 to 39 in good health. The CDR3 DNA sequence: TGCAGCAAATTAAGACTAGCGGGAGGGCCTAGGGGGAACAATGAGCAGTTCTTC. Residues: CSKLRLAGGPRGNNEQFF.